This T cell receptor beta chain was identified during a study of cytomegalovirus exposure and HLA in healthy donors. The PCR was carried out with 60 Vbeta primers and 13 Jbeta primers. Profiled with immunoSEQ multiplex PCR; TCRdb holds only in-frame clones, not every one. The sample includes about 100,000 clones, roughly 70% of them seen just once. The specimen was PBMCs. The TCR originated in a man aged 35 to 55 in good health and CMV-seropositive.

CDR3 nucleotides: TGCGCCAGCAGTAGTAGGGGGACACTTGACGAGCAGTACTTC. The encoded protein is CASSSRGTLDEQYF. J is TRBJ2-7 and V is TRBV4-1, with D perhaps matching TRBD1 (6 bases). CDR1 is MGHRA, CDR2 YSYEKL, per germline. V lost 6 bases and J 5 bases, leaving 17 bases between the germline ends. This CDR3 region has 14 residues.